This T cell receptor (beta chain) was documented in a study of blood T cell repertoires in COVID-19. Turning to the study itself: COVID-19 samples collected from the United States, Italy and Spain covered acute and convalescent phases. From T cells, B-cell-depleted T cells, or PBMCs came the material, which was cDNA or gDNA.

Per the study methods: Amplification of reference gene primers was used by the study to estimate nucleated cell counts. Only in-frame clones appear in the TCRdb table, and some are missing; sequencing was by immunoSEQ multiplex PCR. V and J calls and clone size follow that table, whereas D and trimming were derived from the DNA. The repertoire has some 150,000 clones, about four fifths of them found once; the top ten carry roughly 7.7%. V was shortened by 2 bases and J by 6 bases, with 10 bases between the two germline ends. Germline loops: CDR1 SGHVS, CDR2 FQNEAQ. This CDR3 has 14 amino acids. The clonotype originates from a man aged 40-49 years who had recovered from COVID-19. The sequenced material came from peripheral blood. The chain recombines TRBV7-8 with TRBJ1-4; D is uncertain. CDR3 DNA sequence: TGTGCCAGCAGCTTATCCTGGGGAGATGAAAAACTGTTTTTT. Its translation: CASSLSWGDEKLFF.